This T cell receptor (beta chain) was obtained from a study of CD8 T cells in ankylosing spondylitis. The sample holds many counts of this clonotype. Its specificity is unknown. Using quantitative 5'-RACE with molecular barcodes, the authors made TCR beta libraries. TCRdb re-called the 5' RACE reads with MiXCR, one entry per CDR3 protein. Counted here are 300,000 to 350,000 distinct CDR3 sequences, about a fifth occurring once; the ten biggest clones make up 3.5%. Whole-study findings and limits: A motif in TCR beta, a set of several highly homologous variants, appeared characteristic of ankylosing spondylitis blood.

The clonotype originates from a female donor with ankylosing spondylitis or in good health (not recorded which). Sequencing was done on a sample of blood, either unsorted or a sorted T cell fraction (not recorded which).

The chain's CDR3 is CASSLVGGSSYNEQFF. The CDR3 DNA is TGTGCCAGCAGCTTAGTAGGCGGGAGCTCCTACAATGAGCAGTTCTTC. The chain joins TRBV7-2 to TRBJ2-1; 7 nucleotides match TRBD2. After removal of 1 base from V and 0 bases from J, the junction contained 3 bases not matched to a gene. Germline-derived CDR1 and CDR2 are SGHTA and FQGNSA. The CDR3 length is 16 residues.